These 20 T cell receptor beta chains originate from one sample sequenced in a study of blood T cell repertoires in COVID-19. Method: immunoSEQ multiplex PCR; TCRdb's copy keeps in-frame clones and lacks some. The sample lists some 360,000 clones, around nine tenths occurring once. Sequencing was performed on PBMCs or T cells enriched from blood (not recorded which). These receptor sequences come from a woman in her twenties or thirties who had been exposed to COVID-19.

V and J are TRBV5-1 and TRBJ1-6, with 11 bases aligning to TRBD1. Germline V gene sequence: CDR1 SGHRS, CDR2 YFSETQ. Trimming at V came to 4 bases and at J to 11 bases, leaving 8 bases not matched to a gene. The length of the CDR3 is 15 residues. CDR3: CASSLGGQGVPPLHF. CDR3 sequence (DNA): TGCGCCAGCAGCCTGGGGGGACAGGGGGTCCCACCCCTCCACTTT.

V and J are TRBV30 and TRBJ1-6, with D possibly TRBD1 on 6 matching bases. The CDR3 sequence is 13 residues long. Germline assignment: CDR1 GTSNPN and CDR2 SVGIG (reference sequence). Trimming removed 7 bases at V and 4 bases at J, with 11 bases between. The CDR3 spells CAYSTGYNSPLHF. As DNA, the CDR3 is TGTGCCTACTCGACAGGTTATAATTCACCCCTCCACTTT.

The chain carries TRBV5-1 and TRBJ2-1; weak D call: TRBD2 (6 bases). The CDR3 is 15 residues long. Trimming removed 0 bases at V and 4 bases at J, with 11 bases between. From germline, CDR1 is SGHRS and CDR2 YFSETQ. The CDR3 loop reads CASSLVGRGYNEQFF. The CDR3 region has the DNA TGCGCCAGCAGCTTGGTCGGGAGAGGGTACAATGAGCAGTTCTTC.

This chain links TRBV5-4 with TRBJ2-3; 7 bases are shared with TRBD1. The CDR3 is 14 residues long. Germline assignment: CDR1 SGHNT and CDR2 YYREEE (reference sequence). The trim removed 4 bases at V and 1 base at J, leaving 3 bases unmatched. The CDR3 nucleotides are TGTGCCAGCAGCGAAGGACAGGGCACAGATACGCAGTATTTT. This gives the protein CASSEGQGTDTQYF.

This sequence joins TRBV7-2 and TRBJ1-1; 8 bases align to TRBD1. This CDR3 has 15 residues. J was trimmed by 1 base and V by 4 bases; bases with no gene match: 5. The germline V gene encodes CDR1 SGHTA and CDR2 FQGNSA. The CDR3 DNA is TGTGCCAGCAGCTCAGGACAGGGTTCGAACACTGAAGCTTTCTTT. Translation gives CASSSGQGSNTEAFF.

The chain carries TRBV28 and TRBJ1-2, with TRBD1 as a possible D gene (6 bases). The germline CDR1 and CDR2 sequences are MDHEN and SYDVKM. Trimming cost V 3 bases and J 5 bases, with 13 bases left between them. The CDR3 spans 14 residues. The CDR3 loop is CASSFGDTIYGYTF. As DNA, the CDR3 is TGTGCCAGCAGTTTCGGGGACACGATTTATGGCTACACCTTC.

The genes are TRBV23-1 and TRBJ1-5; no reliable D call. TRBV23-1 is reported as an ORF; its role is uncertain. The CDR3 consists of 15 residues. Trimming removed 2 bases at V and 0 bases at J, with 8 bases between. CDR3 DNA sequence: TGCGCCAGCAGTCAAAACAGCTATAGCAATCAGCCCCAGCATTTT. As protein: CASSQNSYSNQPQHF.

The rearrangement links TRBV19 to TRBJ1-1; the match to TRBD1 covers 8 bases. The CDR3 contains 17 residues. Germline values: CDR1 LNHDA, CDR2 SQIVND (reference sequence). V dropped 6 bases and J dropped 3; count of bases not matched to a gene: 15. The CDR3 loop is CASSPRPQGAFDTEAFF. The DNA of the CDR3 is TGTGCCAGTAGCCCAAGGCCCCAGGGGGCGTTTGACACTGAAGCTTTCTTT.

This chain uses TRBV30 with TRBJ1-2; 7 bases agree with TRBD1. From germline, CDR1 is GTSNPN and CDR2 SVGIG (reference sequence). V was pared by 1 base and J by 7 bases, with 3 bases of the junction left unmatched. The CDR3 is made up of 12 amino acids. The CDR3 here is CAWSEQGSGYTF. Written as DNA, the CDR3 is TGTGCCTGGAGTGAACAGGGGAGTGGCTACACCTTC.

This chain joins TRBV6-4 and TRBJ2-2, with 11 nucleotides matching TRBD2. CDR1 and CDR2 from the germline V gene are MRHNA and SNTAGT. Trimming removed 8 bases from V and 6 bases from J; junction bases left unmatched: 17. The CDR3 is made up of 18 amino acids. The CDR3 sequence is CASSQTPRLAGFPGELFF. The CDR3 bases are TGTGCCAGCTCCCAAACCCCTCGACTAGCGGGATTTCCCGGGGAGCTGTTTTTT.

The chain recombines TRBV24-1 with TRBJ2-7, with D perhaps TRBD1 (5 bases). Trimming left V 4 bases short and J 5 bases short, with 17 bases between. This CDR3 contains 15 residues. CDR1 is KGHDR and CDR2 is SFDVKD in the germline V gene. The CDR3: CATSDPRQPYHEQYF. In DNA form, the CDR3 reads TGTGCCACCAGTGACCCCCGACAGCCCTACCACGAGCAGTACTTC.

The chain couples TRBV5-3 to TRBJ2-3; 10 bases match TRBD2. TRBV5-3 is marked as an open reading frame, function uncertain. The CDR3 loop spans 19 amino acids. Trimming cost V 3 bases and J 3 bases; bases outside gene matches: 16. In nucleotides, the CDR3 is TGTGCCAGAAGCTACATTTCCCTTGGCCAGCGGGAGGGGACAGATACGCAGTATTTT. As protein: CARSYISLGQREGTDTQYF.

The chain's CDR3 is CASSDWTANSPLHF. The CDR3 nucleotides are TGTGCCAGCAGTGACTGGACAGCGAATTCACCCCTCCACTTT. This chain joins TRBV2 and TRBJ1-6; maybe TRBD1 (6 bases). The CDR3 consists of 14 residues. V dropped 3 bases and J dropped 7 bases, with 10 bases sitting between them. CDR1 and CDR2 (germline): SNHLY, FYNNEI.

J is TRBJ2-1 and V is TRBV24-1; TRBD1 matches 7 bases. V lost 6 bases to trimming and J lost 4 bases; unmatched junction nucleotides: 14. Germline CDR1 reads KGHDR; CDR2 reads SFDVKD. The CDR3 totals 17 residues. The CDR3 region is CATSTPETGTYYNEQFF. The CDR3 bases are TGTGCCACCAGTACCCCTGAGACAGGGACGTATTACAATGAGCAGTTCTTC.

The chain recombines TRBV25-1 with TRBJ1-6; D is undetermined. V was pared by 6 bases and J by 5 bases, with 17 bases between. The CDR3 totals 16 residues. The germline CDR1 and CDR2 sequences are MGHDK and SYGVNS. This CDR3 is CASSDDTLFNNSPLHF. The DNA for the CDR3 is TGTGCCAGCAGCGATGACACCCTTTTTAATAATTCACCCCTCCACTTT.

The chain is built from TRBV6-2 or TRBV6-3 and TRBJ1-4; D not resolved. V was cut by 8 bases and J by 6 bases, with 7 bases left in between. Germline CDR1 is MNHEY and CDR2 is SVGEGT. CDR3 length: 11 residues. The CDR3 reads CASGRDEKLFF. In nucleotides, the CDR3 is TGTGCCAGCGGCCGAGATGAAAAACTGTTTTTT.

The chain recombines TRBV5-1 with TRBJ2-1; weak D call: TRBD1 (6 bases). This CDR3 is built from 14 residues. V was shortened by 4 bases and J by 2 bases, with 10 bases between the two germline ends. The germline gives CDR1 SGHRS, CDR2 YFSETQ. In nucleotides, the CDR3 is TGCGCCAGCAGCCCAGGGGTCACCTACAATGAGCAGTTCTTC. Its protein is CASSPGVTYNEQFF.

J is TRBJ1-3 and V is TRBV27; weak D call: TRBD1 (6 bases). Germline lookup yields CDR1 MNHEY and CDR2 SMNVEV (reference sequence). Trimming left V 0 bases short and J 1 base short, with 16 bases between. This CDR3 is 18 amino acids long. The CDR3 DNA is TGTGCCAGCAGTTTATCAACCTCAACGACAGGATCTGGAAACACCATATATTTT. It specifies CASSLSTSTTGSGNTIYF.

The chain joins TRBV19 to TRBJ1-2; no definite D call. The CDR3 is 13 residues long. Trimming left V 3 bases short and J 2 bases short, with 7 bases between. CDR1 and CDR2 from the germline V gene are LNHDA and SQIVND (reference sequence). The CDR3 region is CASSMWANYGYTF. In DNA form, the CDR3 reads TGTGCCAGTAGTATGTGGGCAAACTATGGCTACACCTTC.

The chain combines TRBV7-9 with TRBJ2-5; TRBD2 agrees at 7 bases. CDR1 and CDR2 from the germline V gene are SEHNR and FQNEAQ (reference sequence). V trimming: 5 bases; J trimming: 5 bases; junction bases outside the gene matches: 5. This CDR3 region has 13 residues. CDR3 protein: CASSPEGGETQYF. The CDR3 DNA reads TGTGCCAGCAGCCCTGAGGGAGGGGAGACCCAGTACTTC.